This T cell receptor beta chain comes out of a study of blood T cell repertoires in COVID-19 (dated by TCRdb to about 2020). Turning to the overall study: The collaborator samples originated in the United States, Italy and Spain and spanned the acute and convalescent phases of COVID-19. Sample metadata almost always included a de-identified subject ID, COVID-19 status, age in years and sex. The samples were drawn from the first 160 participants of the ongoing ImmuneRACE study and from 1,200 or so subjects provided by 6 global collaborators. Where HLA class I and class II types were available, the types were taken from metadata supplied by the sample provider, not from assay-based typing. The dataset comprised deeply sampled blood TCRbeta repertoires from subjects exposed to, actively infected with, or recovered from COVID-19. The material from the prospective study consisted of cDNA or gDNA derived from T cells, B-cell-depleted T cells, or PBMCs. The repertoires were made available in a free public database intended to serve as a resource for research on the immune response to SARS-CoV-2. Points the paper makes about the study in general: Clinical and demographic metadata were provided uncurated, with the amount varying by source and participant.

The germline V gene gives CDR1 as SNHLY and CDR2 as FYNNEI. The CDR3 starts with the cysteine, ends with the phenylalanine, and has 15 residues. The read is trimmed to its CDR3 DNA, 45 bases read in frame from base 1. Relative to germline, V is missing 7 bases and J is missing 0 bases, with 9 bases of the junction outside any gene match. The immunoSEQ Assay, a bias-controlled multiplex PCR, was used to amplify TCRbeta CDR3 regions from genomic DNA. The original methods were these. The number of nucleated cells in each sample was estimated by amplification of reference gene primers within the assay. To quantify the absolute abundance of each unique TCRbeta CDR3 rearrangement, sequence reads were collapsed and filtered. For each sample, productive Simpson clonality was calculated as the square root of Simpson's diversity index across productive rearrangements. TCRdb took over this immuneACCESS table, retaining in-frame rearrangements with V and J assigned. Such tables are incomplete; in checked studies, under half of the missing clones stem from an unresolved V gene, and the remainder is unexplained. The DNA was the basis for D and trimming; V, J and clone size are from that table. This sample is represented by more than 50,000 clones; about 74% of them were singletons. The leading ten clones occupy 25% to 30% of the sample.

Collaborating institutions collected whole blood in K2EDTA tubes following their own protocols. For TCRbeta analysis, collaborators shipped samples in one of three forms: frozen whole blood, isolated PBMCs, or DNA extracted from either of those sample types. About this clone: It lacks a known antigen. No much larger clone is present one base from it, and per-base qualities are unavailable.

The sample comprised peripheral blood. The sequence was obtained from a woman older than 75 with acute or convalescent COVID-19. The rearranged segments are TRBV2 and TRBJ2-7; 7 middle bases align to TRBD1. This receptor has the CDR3 CASIPDRASSYEQYF. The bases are TGTGCCAGCATTCCCGACAGGGCAAGCTCCTACGAGCAGTACTTC.